One and the same sample provided the 24 T cell receptor beta chains below, sequenced in a study of breast tumors, draining lymph nodes, adjacent tissues. TCRdb fed the multiplex PCR reads into MiXCR, producing one record per CDR3 protein. The table records 270,000 or so distinct CDR3 sequences, over 30% of them present only once. Breast cancer patients provided tissue from their axillary draining lymph nodes. The sequencing sample was made of axillary lymph node tissue. The source of these receptors is a female donor with breast cancer. Some clones in this sample may be carry-over from other donors' samples.

This clonotype showed up many times. This chain joins TRBV20-1 and TRBJ2-5; 7 bases fit TRBD2. From germline, CDR1 is DFQATT and CDR2 SNEGSKA (reference sequence). V lost 7 bases, J lost 4 bases, and 6 bases stayed unmatched. There are 12 residues in the CDR3. CDR3 in amino acids: CSGRGGRETQYF. CDR3 sequence (DNA): TGCAGTGGGAGGGGAGGGCGAGAGACCCAGTACTTC.

The V gene is TRBV10-3, the J gene TRBJ1-3; unclear D gene. The CDR3 runs to 15 residues. The germline gives CDR1 ENHRY, CDR2 SYGVKD. V was pared by 0 bases and J by 2 bases, with 8 bases between. This chain's CDR3 is CAISESTAAGNTIYF. CDR3 nucleotide sequence: TGTGCCATCAGTGAGTCGACGGCGGCTGGAAACACCATATATTTT.

This clonotype came up many times. The CDR3 reads CASSLVRFGGAEDTQYF. CDR3 DNA sequence: TGTGCCAGCAGTTTAGTCCGCTTCGGGGGCGCGGAGGATACGCAGTATTTT. The genes are TRBV12-3 or TRBV12-4 and TRBJ2-3; D is possibly TRBD1 or TRBD2 (6 bases each). Trimming cost V 1 base and J 6 bases, with 20 bases left between them. CDR3 size: 17 residues.

The rearrangement links TRBV7-9 to TRBJ2-1; D ambiguous. The germline V gene encodes CDR1 SEHNR and CDR2 FQNEAQ (reference sequence). V lost 1 base and J lost 5, with 9 bases in between. The CDR3 has 14 amino acids. The CDR3: CASSLGVADNEQFF. DNA for the CDR3: TGTGCCAGCAGCTTAGGGGTAGCAGACAATGAGCAGTTCTTC.

This clonotype was observed many times. This chain joins TRBV5-1 and TRBJ1-3; the D is unclear. The V end was cut by 0 bases, the J end by 0 bases, with 4 bases between. The germline CDR1 and CDR2 sequences are SGHRS and YFSETQ. CDR3 size: 14 residues. The CDR3: CASSLGVSGNTIYF. DNA of the CDR3: TGCGCCAGCAGCTTGGGAGTCTCTGGAAACACCATATATTTT.

On this clonotype: In this CDR3 the conserved last residue, phenylalanine or tryptophan, is missing, so a read error is likely. CDR3 amino acids: CASSSLGQGWDTQYL. DNA for the CDR3: TGTGCCAGCAGCTCATTGGGACAGGGCTGGGATACGCAGTATCTT. The chain links TRBV5-4 to TRBJ2-3, with 9 bases identical to TRBD1. With 3 bases clipped from V and 6 bases from J, the junction kept 8 bases outside the gene matches. The germline gives CDR1 SGHNT, CDR2 YYREEE (reference sequence). The CDR3 runs 15 residues.

This clonotype has a count of ten or more. The chain carries TRBV11-2 and TRBJ2-5; tentatively, D is TRBD1 or TRBD2 (5 bases each). The germline V gene has CDR1 SGHAT and CDR2 FQNNGV. Trimming removed 5 bases at V and 4 bases at J, with 20 bases between. This CDR3 region has 16 residues. The CDR3 DNA sequence: TGTGCCAGCAGCCCCATACGGGCAGGGAGCGGAGAGACCCAGTACTTC. As protein: CASSPIRAGSGETQYF.

There are many counts of this clonotype. The CDR3 spells CASSRQGITYGYTF. In nucleotides, the CDR3 is TGTGCCAGCAGTCGACAGGGGATAACCTATGGCTACACCTTC. This rearrangement joins TRBV5-6 to TRBJ1-2, with 8 positions matching TRBD1. V lost 5 bases and J lost 4; bases outside the gene matches: 7. Germline V CDR1 and CDR2: SGHDT, YYEEEE. The CDR3 extends over 14 amino acids.

Remarks on this clonotype: This may be a read error: a much more frequent sequence differs by one nucleotide. The CDR3 carries no conserved terminal phenylalanine or tryptophan, so it likely arises from a read error. The gene calls are TRBV11-2 and TRBJ2-7, with no clear D. Germline V gene data show CDR1 as SGHAT and CDR2 as FQNNGV. The CDR3 extends over 14 amino acids. The V end was cut by 0 bases, the J end by 3 bases, with 9 bases between. CDR3 nucleotides: TGTGCCAGCAGCTTAGACCCCCAAAGCTACGAGCAGTACCTC. Protein product: CASSLDPQSYEQYL.

This clonotype came up many times. The rearrangement joins TRBV6-1 to TRBJ2-6; unclear D gene. Trimming stripped 4 bases from V and 0 bases from J, with 4 bases between. Per germline, CDR1 MNHNS and CDR2 SASEGT. The CDR3 is 14 amino acids. CDR3: CASSVFSGANVLTF. DNA of the CDR3: TGTGCCAGCAGTGTTTTCTCTGGGGCCAACGTCCTGACTTTC.

This clonotype was seen ten or more times. J is TRBJ2-1 and V is TRBV11-3, with 9 bases identical to TRBD2. This CDR3 comprises 15 residues. Germline V lookup: CDR1 SGHNT, CDR2 YENEEA. Trimming took 2 bases from V and 7 from J; bases not matched to a gene: 6. The CDR3 spells CASSLSLAGRNEQFF. The CDR3, as DNA: TGTGCCAGCAGCTTAAGTCTAGCGGGACGGAATGAGCAGTTCTTC. Full variable domain (remainder filled in from reference TRBV11-3 and TRBJ2-1): EAGVVQSPRYKIIEKKQPVAFWCNPISGHNTLYWYLQNLGQGPELLIRYENEEAVDDSQLPKDRFSAERLKGVDSTLKIQPAELGDSAVYLCASSLSLAGRNEQFFGPGTRLTVL.

Many counts were recorded for this clonotype. This rearrangement joins TRBV2 to TRBJ2-7, with no clear D. The V gene lost 8 bases and the J gene lost 0 bases, with 17 bases spanning the gap. CDR1 SNHLY and CDR2 FYNNEI come from the germline V gene. The CDR3 is made up of 15 amino acids. CDR3 loop: CASSLSSVSSYEQYF. Written as DNA, the CDR3 is TGTGCCAGCTCACTCTCGTCAGTCAGCTCCTACGAGCAGTACTTC. Using reference TRBV2 and TRBJ2-7 for the parts outside the CDR3, the full variable domain is EPEVTQTPSHQVTQMGQEVILRCVPISNHLYFYWYRQILGQKVEFLVSFYNNEISEKSEIFDDQFSVERPDGSNFTLKIRSTKLEDSAMYFCASSLSSVSSYEQYFGPGTRLTVT.

The chain carries TRBV27 and TRBJ2-3, with 7 bases that match TRBD1. CDR1 MNHEY and CDR2 SMNVEV come from the germline V gene (reference sequence). V was pared by 7 bases and J by 2 bases, with 9 bases of the junction left unmatched. This CDR3 contains 15 residues. CDR3 in DNA: TGTGCCAGCAAGTCTAGGGGGCGCGTCACAGATACGCAGTATTTT. This translates into CASKSRGRVTDTQYF.

This chain links TRBV5-5 with TRBJ2-7; a weak D match, TRBD1 (5 bases). The V end lost 4 bases, the J end lost 4 bases, and 12 bases lay between the germline ends. The CDR3 totals 13 residues. The V gene's germline CDR1 is SGHKS and CDR2 YYEKEE (reference sequence). In nucleotides, the CDR3 is TGTGCCAGCAGCGCAGGGCGGCCTTACGAGCAGTACTTC. Protein product: CASSAGRPYEQYF.

For this clonotype: This may come from a read error, since a much larger clone is one base off. This sequence joins TRBV5-1 and TRBJ2-7, with D hard to call. Germline V gives CDR1 SGHRS, CDR2 YFSETQ. CDR3 size: 12 residues. V shed 4 bases and J shed 3 bases, with 8 bases lying between them. The CDR3 region is CASSPDIYEQYF. DNA of the CDR3: TGCGCCAGCAGCCCGGATATCTACGAGCAGTACTTC.

The rearrangement uses TRBV29-1 and TRBJ2-3; TRBD2 agrees at 7 bases. Germline-derived CDR1 and CDR2 are SQVTM and ANQGSEA. Unmatched junction bases numbered 8, after V lost 8 bases and J lost 0 bases. The CDR3 consists of 14 residues. The CDR3, as DNA: TGCAGCTTAGGTCGCGGGAGTAGCACAGATACGCAGTATTTT. Residues: CSLGRGSSTDTQYF.

This clonotype was recorded many times. The chain has TRBV5-1 and TRBJ1-3; D call uncertain. The CDR3 length is 16 residues. The ends were cut back, 4 bases at V and 0 bases at J, with 14 bases in the middle. Germline lookup yields CDR1 SGHRS and CDR2 YFSETQ. The CDR3 loop reads CASSPLHTDSGNTIYF. The DNA of the CDR3 is TGCGCCAGCAGCCCACTACATACAGACTCTGGAAACACCATATATTTT.

This clonotype was counted a single time. This may come from a read error, since a much larger clone is one base off. This CDR3 is missing its conserved last phenylalanine or tryptophan, likely due to a read error. The V call is TRBV19, the J call TRBJ2-7, with TRBD1 matching over 9 bases. This CDR3 spans 12 amino acids. Trimming cost V 7 bases and J 8 bases; bases outside gene matches: 6. Germline V gene lookup returns CDR1 LNHDA and CDR2 SQIVND (reference sequence). CDR3 sequence: CASTGQGHQQYL. The CDR3 DNA reads TGTGCCAGTACGGGACAGGGTCATCAGCAGTACCTC.

Remarks on this clonotype: This may stem from a read error, because a much larger clone lies one nucleotide away. The chain uses TRBV20-1 and TRBJ2-7; 10 bases are shared with TRBD2. This CDR3 region has 16 residues. V lost 5 bases to trimming and J lost 0 bases; unmatched junction nucleotides: 10. Per the germline V gene, CDR1 is DFQATT and CDR2 is SNEGSKA (reference sequence). The CDR3 region has the DNA TGCAGTGCTCCTGGACTAGCGGAGACTACCTCCTACGAGCAGTACTTC. Translating gives CSAPGLAETTSYEQYF.

Comment on this clonotype: An end of the junction differs from the germline gene, which may be a read error. The chain employs TRBV28 and TRBJ1-3, with TRBD1 identical over 9 bases. The CDR3 is made up of 16 amino acids. The germline CDR1 and CDR2 sequences are MDHEN and SYDVKM. This CDR3 reads CASSSPRGQGSHTIYF. DNA of the CDR3: TGTGCCAGCAGTTCCCCTCGAGGACAGGGGAGCCACACCATATATTTC.

This clonotype occurred many times. The conserved phenylalanine or tryptophan is not found at the CDR3 terminus, so this likely reflects a read error. Because the CDR3's place on the DNA is in doubt, the DNA is left out and the CDR3 is given as listed by TCRdb. The chain is built from TRBV3-1 and TRBJ2-7. Termini included, the CDR3 measures 8 amino acids. Germline CDR1 is LGHDT and CDR2 is YNNKEL (reference sequence). CDR3 sequence reads: CASSQMGC.

The CDR3 DNA sequence: TGTGCTAGTGGTTTGGTACGACAGGGGACTGGAAACACCATATATTTT. Translated, it gives CASGLVRQGTGNTIYF. The chain is built from TRBV12-5 and TRBJ1-3; 8 nucleotides match TRBD1. CDR1 and CDR2 (germline): LGHNT, FRNRAP. The CDR3 extends over 16 amino acids. V dropped 0 bases and J dropped 2; count of bases not matched to a gene: 3.

There are many counts of this clonotype. This chain uses TRBV7-2 with TRBJ1-2, with 7 bases that match TRBD1. This CDR3 is 16 amino acids long. The V and J ends lost 4 bases and 0 bases, in that order; junction bases with no gene match: 8. Germline CDR1 reads SGHTA; CDR2 reads FQGNSA. CDR3 sequence reads: CASSSLRDSPNYGYTF. DNA for the CDR3: TGTGCCAGCAGCTCCCTCCGGGACAGCCCTAACTATGGCTACACCTTC.

The chain joins TRBV2 to TRBJ2-1; D unresolved. Trimming pared 3 bases from V and 7 bases from J, leaving 7 bases between. This CDR3 is built from 12 residues. Germline CDR1 is SNHLY and CDR2 is FYNNEI. The CDR3 spells CASSDSENEQFF. The CDR3 DNA is TGTGCCAGCAGTGACTCTGAAAATGAGCAGTTCTTC.